These T cell receptor beta chains were read from a single sample in a study of Ad26.COV2.S vaccination and SARS-CoV-2 variants. The repertoire was sequenced with immunoSEQ multiplex PCR; TCRdb's copy has only in-frame clones and lacks some. The sample carries fewer than 400,000 clones, about 86% recorded once. This sample comprised peripheral blood, obtained in a trial of Ad26.COV2.S vaccine versus placebo. These receptors were collected from a person aged 18-60 years who received the Ad26.COV2.S COVID-19 vaccine or a placebo. Both conserved end residues are trimmed from each CDR3. A row's size may be missing; if present it is once, few, many or a size class.

V: TRBV3-1/TRBV3-2; size: -; J: TRBJ2-1; CDR3: ASSPFRGGEQF
V: TRBV11-2; size: -; J: TRBJ1-6; CDR3: ASREQGSSNNSPLH
V: TRBV19; size: -; J: TRBJ1-5; CDR3: ASRRTGVGNQPQH
V: TRBV30; size: -; J: TRBJ1-2; CDR3: ACTPGAGYGYT
V: TRBV5-4; size: -; J: TRBJ2-2; CDR3: ASSSDRLGLGTGELF
V: TRBV19; size: -; J: TRBJ1-5; CDR3: ASSITPGGGNQPQH
V: TRBV3-1/TRBV3-2; size: -; J: TRBJ2-5; CDR3: ASSQARSQETQY
V: TRBV7-6; size: -; J: TRBJ1-6; CDR3: ASSPGTSSYNSPLH
V: TRBV29-1; size: -; J: TRBJ1-2; CDR3: SVEKRDYGYT
V: TRBV5-1; size: -; J: TRBJ2-5; CDR3: ASSLKPGVWETQY
V: TRBV6-1; size: -; J: TRBJ2-7; CDR3: ASSDPGTAYEQY
V: TRBV2; size: -; J: TRBJ1-5; CDR3: ASRGQAVFSNQPQH
V: TRBV19; size: -; J: TRBJ1-5; CDR3: ASSMRGQGNQPQH
V: TRBV29-1; size: few; J: TRBJ2-2; CDR3: SVGPRGGTGRGELF
V: TRBV30; size: -; J: TRBJ1-4; CDR3: AWDASTNEKLF
V: TRBV20-1; size: -; J: TRBJ1-1; CDR3: SASQPSTEAF
V: TRBV11-2; size: -; J: TRBJ1-1; CDR3: ASSPTRGDTEAF
V: TRBV10-3; size: -; J: TRBJ1-2; CDR3: AISEPPGAGQYGYT
V: TRBV9; size: -; J: TRBJ2-5; CDR3: ASSVGGGETQY
V: TRBV20-1; size: -; J: TRBJ2-7; CDR3: SASLPPYEQY
V: TRBV7-6; size: -; J: TRBJ2-2; CDR3: ASRLAGGAYTGELF
V: TRBV6-5; size: -; J: TRBJ1-2; CDR3: ASSRQGNYGYT
V: TRBV27; size: -; J: TRBJ2-2; CDR3: ASSLASGRKNTGELF
V: TRBV5-4; size: -; J: TRBJ2-7; CDR3: ASSLDVGTYEQY
V: TRBV6-5; size: -; J: TRBJ1-6; CDR3: ASSYSYNSPLH
V: TRBV27; size: -; J: TRBJ1-6; CDR3: ASTEDGDGSPLH
V: TRBV18; size: -; J: TRBJ1-2; CDR3: ASSPYRDSGLLDYGYT
V: TRBV5-1; size: -; J: TRBJ2-3; CDR3: ASTPRGTSGGASTDTQY
V: TRBV6-5; size: -; J: TRBJ2-3; CDR3: ASRPDRGRNTQY
V: TRBV2; size: once; J: TRBJ2-1; CDR3: ASIGTSGYNEQF
V: TRBV7-8; size: -; J: TRBJ1-6; CDR3: ASSHTNSPLH
V: TRBV7-6; size: -; J: TRBJ1-6; CDR3: ASSLGWDRGRNSPLH
V: TRBV6-1; size: -; J: TRBJ2-5; CDR3: ASSPLSETQY
V: TRBV5-5; size: -; J: TRBJ1-3; CDR3: ASSFEGFSGNTIY
V: TRBV4-3; size: -; J: TRBJ1-4; CDR3: ASSQAGGQGNEKLF
V: TRBV27; size: -; J: TRBJ1-5; CDR3: ASSLEGAQGARGPQH
V: TRBV5-1; size: -; J: TRBJ2-7; CDR3: ASSLAAAYEQY
V: TRBV4-3; size: once; J: TRBJ2-2; CDR3: ASSQEPLGPGELF
V: TRBV13; size: few; J: TRBJ2-1; CDR3: ASSTGPTGQF
V: TRBV12-3/TRBV12-4; size: -; J: TRBJ1-6; CDR3: ASSLEVSPLH
V: TRBV7-9; size: -; J: TRBJ1-1; CDR3: ASSLQRTARGSEAF
V: TRBV11-3; size: -; J: TRBJ2-5; CDR3: ASSQGGTGGQETQY
V: TRBV27; size: -; J: TRBJ2-1; CDR3: ASTPQGGIPYNEQF
V: TRBV11-3; size: -; J: TRBJ1-5; CDR3: ASSLNAHRRTDQPQH